This T cell receptor beta chain derives from a study of T cell changes during pregnancy in multiple sclerosis. The protocol was immunoSEQ multiplex PCR, while the TCRdb copy is restricted to in-frame clones and leaves out a portion. The sample comprises almost 35,000 clones, roughly 90% of which are singletons, and 4.5% rests with the top ten. This CDR3 has 15 amino acids. Germline trimming cut 0 bases from V and 12 bases from J; bases unmatched to any gene: 9. CDR1 and CDR2 (germline): MNHEY, SVGAGI. Sample: CD8+ T cells from peripheral blood mononuclear cells, taken after pregnancy. The sequence was obtained from a female donor with multiple sclerosis, enrolled in a pregnancy study. The rearrangement uses TRBV6-5 and TRBJ2-1; 9 bases are a match to TRBD2. CDR3 region: CASSYSSGGLYGQFF. As DNA, the CDR3 is TGTGCCAGCAGTTACTCTAGCGGGGGACTTTACGGGCAGTTCTTC.